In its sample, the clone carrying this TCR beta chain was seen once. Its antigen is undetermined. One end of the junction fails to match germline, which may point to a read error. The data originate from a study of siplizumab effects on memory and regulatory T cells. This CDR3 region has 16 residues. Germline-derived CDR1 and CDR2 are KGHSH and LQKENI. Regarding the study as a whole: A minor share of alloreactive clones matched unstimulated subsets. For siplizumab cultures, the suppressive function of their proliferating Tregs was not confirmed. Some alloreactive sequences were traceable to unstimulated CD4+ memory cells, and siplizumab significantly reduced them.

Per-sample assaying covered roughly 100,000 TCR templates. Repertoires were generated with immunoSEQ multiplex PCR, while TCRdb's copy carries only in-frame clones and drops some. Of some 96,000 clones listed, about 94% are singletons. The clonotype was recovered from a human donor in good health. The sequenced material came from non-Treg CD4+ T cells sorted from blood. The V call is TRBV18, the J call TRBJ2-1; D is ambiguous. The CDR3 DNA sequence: TGTGCCAGCTCGATCAGTCCCCTAGGATCCTCCAATGAGCAGTTCTTC. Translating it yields CASSISPLGSSNEQFF.